The 24 T cell receptor beta chains below come from one sample, sequenced in a study of blood T cell repertoires in COVID-19. Here immunoSEQ multiplex PCR was the method, and the copy in TCRdb shows in-frame clones only, minus some. The sample carries around 300,000 clones, roughly 90% recorded once. Sample: peripheral blood. Receptors originate from a man in his fifties or sixties with acute or convalescent COVID-19.

The V and J genes are TRBV6-5 and TRBJ1-2, with TRBD1 identical over 9 bases. The CDR3 is 14 amino acids. V dropped 4 bases and J dropped 8; count of bases not matched to a gene: 8. The germline CDR1 and CDR2 sequences are MNHEY and SVGAGI. This CDR3 is CASSSLGQGRGYTF. In nucleotides, the CDR3 is TGTGCCAGCAGTTCCCTAGGACAGGGGAGAGGCTACACCTTC.

The CDR3 protein is CASTGALNEQFF. The CDR3 DNA follows: TGTGCCAGCACAGGGGCCCTAAATGAGCAGTTCTTC. V usage is TRBV6-5 and J usage is TRBJ2-1; the D gene is possibly TRBD1 (6 bases). This CDR3 has 12 residues. The V and J ends lost 7 bases and 7 bases respectively, with 11 bases between them. Germline V CDR1 and CDR2: MNHEY, SVGAGI.

Here the CDR3 reads CASSEFSGPRETQYF. DNA of the CDR3: TGTGCCAGTAGTGAGTTTAGCGGGCCGCGGGAGACCCAGTACTTC. This chain links TRBV19 with TRBJ2-7; TRBD2 aligns across 7 bases. The end of the DNA aligns better with TRBJ2-5, so the J call may be wrong. The V gene's germline CDR1 is LNHDA and CDR2 SQIVND (reference sequence). The CDR3 runs to 15 residues.

The chain is built from TRBV29-1 and TRBJ2-3; TRBD1 matches at 8 bases. The V and J ends lost 5 bases and 4 bases, in that order; junction bases with no gene match: 5. The CDR3 has 13 amino acids. Germline V CDR1 and CDR2: SQVTM, ANQGSEA. The CDR3 DNA sequence: TGCAGCGTTTCTGCAGGGGGCTCAGATACGCAGTATTTT. It codes for CSVSAGGSDTQYF.

The table lists this clone with a few counts. The chain links TRBV7-3 to TRBJ2-1; 8 bases map to TRBD2. V dropped 5 bases and J dropped 0; count of bases not matched to a gene: 15. The CDR3 loop spans 19 amino acids. Germline V lookup: CDR1 SGHTA, CDR2 FQGTGA. CDR3 DNA sequence: TGTGCCAGCAGCCAAACTCGGGCTAGCGGGTCGAGCTCCTACAATGAGCAGTTCTTC. Its translation is CASSQTRASGSSSYNEQFF. The whole variable domain, filled in from reference TRBV7-3 and TRBJ2-1, reads GAGVSQTPSNKVTEKGKYVELRCDPISGHTALYWYRQSLGQGPEFLIYFQGTGAADDSGLPNDRFFAVRPEGSVSTLKIQRTERGDSAVYLCASSQTRASGSSSYNEQFFGPGTRLTVL.

This clone came up once. The chain links TRBV6-1 to TRBJ1-1; the D is unclear. CDR1 is MNHNS, CDR2 SASEGT, per germline. The length of the CDR3 is 13 residues. The V and J ends lost 6 bases and 3 bases respectively, with 11 bases between them. Written as DNA, the CDR3 is TGTGCCAGCAGGGAGCCGGGATACACTGAAGCTTTCTTT. Its protein product is CASREPGYTEAFF.

The chain carries TRBV5-1 and TRBJ2-2; 8 nucleotides align to TRBD2. The CDR3 is 16 residues long. Per the germline V gene, CDR1 is SGHRS and CDR2 is YFSETQ. V lost 4 bases, J lost 10 bases, and 15 bases stayed unmatched. The CDR3 protein is CASSPGASGGPEELFF. CDR3 nucleotide sequence: TGCGCCAGCAGCCCGGGGGCGAGCGGGGGTCCAGAGGAGCTGTTTTTT.

The rearrangement joins TRBV6-5 to TRBJ1-1; D is undetermined. The V and J ends lost 6 bases and 4 bases respectively, with 12 bases between them. The CDR3 consists of 13 residues. Germline V gene lookup returns CDR1 MNHEY and CDR2 SVGAGI. The CDR3 DNA sequence: TGTGCCAGCAGGTGGTTGAGGGCCACTGAAGCTTTCTTT. Its protein product is CASRWLRATEAFF.

The chain links TRBV27 to TRBJ2-2; a possible D gene is TRBD2 (5 bases). Trimming took 6 bases from V and 6 from J, leaving 17 bases between them. The germline CDR1 and CDR2 sequences are MNHEY and SMNVEV (reference sequence). The CDR3 runs 15 residues. The CDR3 spells CASRAGVGTPGELFF. CDR3 nucleotides: TGTGCCAGCAGGGCCGGGGTTGGAACTCCCGGGGAGCTGTTTTTT.

The chain is built from TRBV6-5 and TRBJ2-1; D uncertain. This CDR3 spans 15 amino acids. The germline CDR1 and CDR2 sequences are MNHEY and SVGAGI. V was pared by 4 bases and J by 8 bases, with 18 bases between. DNA for the CDR3: TGTGCCAGCAGTTTTGGGTCCCCGACACTGGATGAGCAGTTCTTC. It encodes CASSFGSPTLDEQFF.

The gene calls are TRBV3-1 (or the pseudogene TRBV3-2) and TRBJ2-7; 8 bases line up with TRBD2. The CDR3 is made up of 13 amino acids. Trimming took 4 bases from V and 2 from J; bases not matched to a gene: 1. Germline V gene lookup returns CDR1 LGHDT and CDR2 YNNKEL (reference sequence). This CDR3 is CASSRGLAYEQYF. CDR3 nucleotides: TGTGCCAGCAGCCGGGGACTAGCCTACGAGCAGTACTTC.

V is TRBV11-3 and J is TRBJ2-2, with 8 bases that match TRBD2. Looked up from germline, CDR1 is SGHNT and CDR2 is YENEEA. This CDR3 contains 17 residues. The junction had 13 bases not matched to a gene; V was cut back by 5 bases and J by 5 bases. The CDR3 protein is CASSDSGVGERTGELFF. CDR3 coding DNA: TGTGCCAGCAGCGATAGCGGGGTTGGTGAAAGGACCGGGGAGCTGTTTTTT.

The chain carries TRBV6-6 and TRBJ1-1; tentative D call: TRBD1 (6 bases). Germline V gene data show CDR1 as MNHNY and CDR2 as SVGAGI (reference sequence). V dropped 3 bases and J dropped 1 base, with 12 bases sitting between them. CDR3 length equals 15 residues. In nucleotides, the CDR3 is TGTGCCAGCAGTTATCCAGGGGTTACGAACACTGAAGCTTTCTTT. This translates into CASSYPGVTNTEAFF.

This chain links TRBV2 with TRBJ1-6; tentatively, D is TRBD1 (5 bases). V was pared by 1 base and J by 14 bases, with 21 bases between. The CDR3 extends over 16 amino acids. Germline V CDR1 and CDR2: SNHLY, FYNNEI. The CDR3 nucleotides read TGTGCCAGCAGTGAAGGCTTGGGGCCGGGCCAACAGACCCTCCACTTT. Translation gives CASSEGLGPGQQTLHF.

As DNA, the CDR3 is TGCGCCAGCAGCACATCGGGAACCCCCTACGAGCAGTACTTC. Translated: CASSTSGTPYEQYF. This chain uses TRBV5-1 with TRBJ2-7; a weak D match, TRBD2 (5 bases). The CDR3 runs to 14 residues. The V gene's germline CDR1 is SGHRS and CDR2 YFSETQ. V shed 4 bases and J shed 2 bases, with 13 bases lying between them.

V is TRBV6-1 and J is TRBJ1-2; D is uncertain. Germline V CDR1 and CDR2: MNHNS, SASEGT. This CDR3 is built from 11 residues. Trimming removed 1 base from V and 7 bases from J, with 4 bases in between. CDR3 in DNA: TGTGCCAGCAGTGAAGTCGGTGGCTACACCTTC. It translates to CASSEVGGYTF.

This sequence joins TRBV24-1 and TRBJ2-5; 9 nucleotides agree with TRBD2. CDR1 KGHDR and CDR2 SFDVKD come from the germline V gene. The J segment lost 5 bases and the V segment lost 4 bases, leaving 4 bases of the junction unmatched. The length of the CDR3 is 14 residues. The DNA for the CDR3 is TGTGCCACCAGTGACCCCGGGACTAGCGAGACCCAGTACTTC. Encoded protein: CATSDPGTSETQYF.

The chain employs TRBV19 and TRBJ1-1; 10 nucleotides align to TRBD1. The V segment lost 1 base and the J segment 6 bases; nucleotides outside the gene matches: 5. CDR3 length: 15 amino acids. Germline V lookup: CDR1 LNHDA, CDR2 SQIVND (reference sequence). The CDR3 spells CASSIGQGAPAEAFF. The CDR3 nucleotides are TGTGCCAGTAGTATAGGACAGGGGGCCCCTGCTGAAGCTTTCTTT.

Only one count was recorded for this clone. CDR3 nucleotide sequence: TGTGCTCCCTGGGCGGAAGCTTTCTTT. Amino acids: CAPWAEAFF. The chain is built from TRBV7-3 and TRBJ1-1; the D is unclear. The germline V gene has CDR1 SGHTA and CDR2 FQGTGA. CDR3 length equals 9 residues.

The V and J genes are TRBV30 and TRBJ1-1; D may be TRBD1 (5 bases). Trimming took off 2 bases at V and 1 base at J, with 14 bases between the two ends. The CDR3 is 15 amino acids. The V gene's germline CDR1 is GTSNPN and CDR2 SVGIG (reference sequence). The CDR3 bases are TGTGCCTGGAGTAACACGCAGGGTTGGAACACTGAAGCTTTCTTT. It is translated as CAWSNTQGWNTEAFF.

The chain recombines TRBV5-1 with TRBJ2-2; D uncertain. V lost 5 bases and J 8 bases, leaving 16 bases between the germline ends. This CDR3 contains 14 residues. Per germline, CDR1 SGHRS and CDR2 YFSETQ. CDR3 sequence (DNA): TGCGCCAGCAGGGATACAGTGGCCATAGGGGAGCTGTTTTTT. Protein product: CASRDTVAIGELFF.

The rearrangement uses TRBV19 and TRBJ2-1; D unresolved. There are 13 residues in the CDR3. V lost 1 base and J 5 bases, leaving 6 bases between the germline ends. Germline V gene lookup returns CDR1 LNHDA and CDR2 SQIVND (reference sequence). The CDR3 DNA reads TGTGCCAGTAGTATAGGGCAGAACAATGAGCAGTTCTTC. This translates into CASSIGQNNEQFF.

The chain employs TRBV6-5 and TRBJ2-7, with 12 positions matching TRBD1. CDR3 length: 14 residues. The germline gives CDR1 MNHEY, CDR2 SVGAGI. Germline trimming cut 8 bases from V and 1 base from J; bases unmatched to any gene: 3. The CDR3 nucleotides read TGTGCCAGCGGGACAGGGGGCGCATCCTACGAGCAGTACTTC. Its protein is CASGTGGASYEQYF.

The rearrangement links TRBV13 to TRBJ1-2, with 10 bases that match TRBD1. This CDR3 is built from 18 residues. V trimming: 5 bases; J trimming: 4 bases; junction bases outside the gene matches: 16. Germline V gives CDR1 PRHDT, CDR2 FYEKMQ (reference sequence). The CDR3 sequence is CASSATGTGVWSGYGYTF. The DNA of the CDR3 is TGTGCCAGCAGCGCGACCGGGACAGGGGTTTGGAGTGGCTATGGCTACACCTTC.